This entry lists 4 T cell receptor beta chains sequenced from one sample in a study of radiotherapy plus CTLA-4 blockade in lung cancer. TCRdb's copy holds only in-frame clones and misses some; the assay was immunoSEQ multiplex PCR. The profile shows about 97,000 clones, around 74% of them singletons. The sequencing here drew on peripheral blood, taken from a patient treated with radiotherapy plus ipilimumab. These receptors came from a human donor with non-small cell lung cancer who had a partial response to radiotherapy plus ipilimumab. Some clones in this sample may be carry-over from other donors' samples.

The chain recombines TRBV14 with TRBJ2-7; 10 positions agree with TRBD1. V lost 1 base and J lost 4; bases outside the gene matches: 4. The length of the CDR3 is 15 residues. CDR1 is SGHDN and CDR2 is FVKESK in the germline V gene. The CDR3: CASSQVDRGGYEQYF. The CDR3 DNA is TGTGCCAGCAGCCAAGTGGACAGGGGGGGTTACGAGCAGTACTTC.

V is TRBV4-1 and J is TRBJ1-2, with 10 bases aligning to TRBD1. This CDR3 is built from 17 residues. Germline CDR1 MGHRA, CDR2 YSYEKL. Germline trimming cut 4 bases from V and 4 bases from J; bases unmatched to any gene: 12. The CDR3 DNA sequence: TGCGCCAGCAGCCCTTGGGGGGACAGGGGCGATACCTATGGCTACACCTTC. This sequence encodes CASSPWGDRGDTYGYTF.

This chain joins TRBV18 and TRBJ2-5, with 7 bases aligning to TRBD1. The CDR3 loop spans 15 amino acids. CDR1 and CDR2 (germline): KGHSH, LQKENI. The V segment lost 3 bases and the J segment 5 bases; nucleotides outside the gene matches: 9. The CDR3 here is CASSPVGGDWETQYF. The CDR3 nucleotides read TGTGCCAGCTCACCCGTAGGGGGCGATTGGGAGACCCAGTACTTC.

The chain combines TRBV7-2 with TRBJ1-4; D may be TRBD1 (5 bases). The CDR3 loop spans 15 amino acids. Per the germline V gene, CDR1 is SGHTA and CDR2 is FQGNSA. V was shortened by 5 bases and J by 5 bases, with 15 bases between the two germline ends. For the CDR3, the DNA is TGTGCCAGCAGCCTGAACGGGGGGGAAAATGAAAAACTGTTTTTT. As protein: CASSLNGGENEKLFF.